This TCR beta chain was captured by sequencing in a study of OX40 agonist ivuxolimab in advanced cancers. Across the whole study: Ivuxolimab, which patients received intravenously every 2 weeks, was dosed at 0.01 to 10 mg/kg. Aged 23 to 79 with a mean of about 63 years, they were under 85% male.

It was autoimmune disease history or systemic immunosuppression that excluded patients. CDR1 is MNHEY and CDR2 is SMNVEV in the germline V gene (reference sequence). This CDR3 has 13 amino acids. V lost 4 bases, J lost 4 bases, and 10 bases lay in between. Generated by immunoSEQ multiplex PCR, the TCRdb table keeps only in-frame clones and is missing some. Among about 34,000 clones listed, about nine tenths were seen once. This rearrangement joins TRBV27 to TRBJ1-2, with D possibly matching TRBD1 (5 bases). The sample in question was CD4+ or CD8+ T cells sorted from blood, obtained in a trial of the OX40 agonist ivuxolimab. This sequence was found in an adult with an advanced solid tumor such as melanoma, head and neck, liver or kidney cancer. The CDR3 sequence is CASSSTVTYGYTF. The CDR3 region has the DNA TGTGCCAGCAGTTCGACAGTGACCTATGGCTACACCTTC.